Shown below are 27 T cell receptor beta chains from a single sample sequenced in a study of CXCR3-negative and CXCR3-positive naive CD8 T cells. These receptors' antigens are unknown. The TRB cDNA libraries were prepared by 5' RACE with UMI labels. With the 5' RACE reads reprocessed, TCRdb shows one record per CDR3 protein and no DNA. The table for this sample gives 130,000 to 150,000 distinct CDR3 sequences. Study-level findings and limits: Higher TRB CDR3 hydrophobicity marked CXCR3-positive naive cells relative to CXCR3-negative naive cells.

The material sequenced was naive CXCR3+ CD8+ T cells from blood. Subset reported: CD45RO-CCR7+CD27+CD95- naive CD8+ T cells expressing CXCR3 (TNR3+). These receptors all stem from a human donor in good health. Some clones in this sample may be carry-over from other donors' samples.

This chain links TRBV7-9 with TRBJ1-1. The CDR3 is 15 amino acids. From germline, CDR1 is SEHNR and CDR2 FQNEAQ (reference sequence). CDR3 in amino acids: CASSAGVGLNTEAFF.

This chain joins TRBV9 and TRBJ1-5; TCRdb designates TRBD1, a call that cannot be tested without DNA. This CDR3 has 14 amino acids. Germline V CDR1 and CDR2: SGDLS, YYNGEE. This CDR3 reads CASSAGTGNQPQHF. Drawing the rest from reference TRBV9 and TRBJ1-5, the complete variable domain is DSGVTQTPKHLITATGQRVTLRCSPRSGDLSVYWYQQSLDQGLQFLIQYYNGEERAKGNILERFSAQQFPDLHSELNLSSLELGDSALYFCASSAGTGNQPQHFGDGTRLSIL.

The genes are TRBV7-9 and TRBJ1-5. CDR1 SEHNR and CDR2 FQNEAQ come from the germline V gene (reference sequence). The CDR3 extends over 12 amino acids. The CDR3 reads CASSLEGQPQHF. Full variable domain (missing parts from reference TRBV7-9 and TRBJ1-5): DTGVSQNPRHKITKRGQNVTFRCDPISEHNRLYWYRQTLGQGPEFLTYFQNEAQLEKSRLLSDRFSAERPKGSFSTLEIQRTEQGDSAMYLCASSLEGQPQHFGDGTRLSIL.

The CDR3 here is CASSLVVRAYQETQYF. The chain employs TRBV7-9 and TRBJ2-5; TCRdb outputs TRBD1, but without DNA this stays unchecked. The CDR3 contains 16 residues. CDR1 SEHNR and CDR2 FQNEAQ come from the germline V gene (reference sequence).

This chain uses TRBV6-2 or TRBV6-3 with TRBJ2-1. CDR3 length: 14 amino acids. Germline lookup yields CDR1 MNHEY and CDR2 SVGEGT. CDR3 in amino acids: CASTPIQKRGEQFF.

CDR3 residues: CSVYRGNTGELFF. V gene TRBV29-1 combines with J gene TRBJ2-2; lacking DNA, the TRBD1 call made by TCRdb goes unchecked. Germline V gene lookup returns CDR1 SQVTM and CDR2 ANQGSEA. There are 13 residues in the CDR3.

This rearrangement joins TRBV7-9 to TRBJ2-1; the D call of TRBD2 rests on TCRdb alone, since no DNA is present to check it. From germline, CDR1 is SEHNR and CDR2 FQNEAQ (reference sequence). This CDR3 has 14 residues. CDR3 residues: CASSFLAGGNEQFF.

The chain couples TRBV21-1 to TRBJ2-7; TCRdb names TRBD1, which stays unverified in the absence of DNA. TRBV21-1 is marked as a pseudogene. The CDR3 covers 18 residues. The CDR3 sequence: CASSLSGTDPGGGVEQYF.

This chain connects TRBV27 to TRBJ1-1. This CDR3 has 11 amino acids. Germline V CDR1 and CDR2: MNHEY, SMNVEV (reference sequence). The CDR3 loop is CASGRDTEAFF.

The chain employs TRBV7-2 and TRBJ2-7. The CDR3 length is 15 residues. CDR1 SGHTA and CDR2 FQGNSA come from the germline V gene. This CDR3 reads CASSLRPESSYEQYF.

V and J are TRBV4-1 and TRBJ2-7; TCRdb indicates TRBD1, and absent DNA this call remains unverified. This CDR3 has 15 residues. Germline CDR1 reads MGHRA; CDR2 reads YSYEKL. CDR3 in amino acids: CASSQFPGGLYEQYF.

The chain combines TRBV7-2 with TRBJ2-4; TCRdb calls TRBD1, which cannot be checked without DNA. CDR1 is SGHTA and CDR2 is FQGNSA in the germline V gene. The CDR3 loop spans 14 amino acids. The CDR3 loop reads CASSIPTGTNIQYF.

This rearrangement joins TRBV12-3 or TRBV12-4 to TRBJ2-7; without DNA, the TCRdb call of TRBD1 cannot be checked. The CDR3 extends over 14 amino acids. The CDR3 sequence: CASAPSGGPYEQYF.

The chain links TRBV28 to TRBJ2-7; TCRdb lists TRBD2, though no DNA is available to test this call. CDR3 length equals 15 residues. Germline V gene data show CDR1 as MDHEN and CDR2 as SYDVKM. The CDR3 here is CASSFTRLGDYEQYF.

V is TRBV29-1 and J is TRBJ1-1. The CDR3 sequence is 11 residues long. CDR1 is SQVTM, CDR2 ANQGSEA, per germline. CDR3 sequence reads: CSVAWGTEAFF.

The chain joins TRBV7-9 to TRBJ2-1; TCRdb returns TRBD1, unconfirmable since there is no DNA. The CDR3 has 14 residues. The V gene's germline CDR1 is SEHNR and CDR2 FQNEAQ (reference sequence). CDR3 sequence: CASSLTTGDNEQFF.

The chain uses TRBV12-3 or TRBV12-4 and TRBJ1-2. This CDR3 spans 13 amino acids. This CDR3 is CASSLGLSGGYTF.

The J gene is TRBJ2-3, the V gene TRBV9. The CDR3 is 14 residues long. Germline V lookup: CDR1 SGDLS, CDR2 YYNGEE. The CDR3 sequence is CASSAYDSTDTQYF.

The chain has TRBV12-3 or TRBV12-4 and TRBJ2-5; TCRdb selects TRBD1, and the lack of DNA leaves this call unchecked. This CDR3 contains 14 residues. This CDR3 reads CASSLAGAQETQYF.

The V call is TRBV5-1, the J call TRBJ1-4; TCRdb outputs TRBD1, but without DNA this stays unchecked. The CDR3 runs to 15 residues. Looked up from germline, CDR1 is SGHRS and CDR2 is YFSETQ. The CDR3: CASSLTGGDNEKLFF.

V usage is TRBV18 and J usage is TRBJ2-1. The germline V gene has CDR1 KGHSH and CDR2 LQKENI. The CDR3 contains 13 residues. CDR3 protein: CASSPRSSDEQFF.

V and J are TRBV5-1 and TRBJ2-7. This CDR3 comprises 13 residues. Germline loops: CDR1 SGHRS, CDR2 YFSETQ. Here the CDR3 reads CASSLDRWNEQYF.

The chain combines TRBV4-1 with TRBJ2-3; TCRdb calls TRBD1, which cannot be checked without DNA. Germline V CDR1 and CDR2: MGHRA, YSYEKL. This CDR3 comprises 16 residues. The CDR3 reads CASSLIPGPQTHTQYF.

V gene TRBV13 combines with J gene TRBJ1-1; absent DNA, TCRdb's TRBD1 call cannot be checked. CDR1 is PRHDT, CDR2 FYEKMQ, per germline (reference sequence). The length of the CDR3 is 15 residues. The CDR3 here is CASSTYPGVNTEAFF.

The chain employs TRBV13 and TRBJ2-5; TCRdb designates TRBD2, a call that cannot be tested without DNA. The CDR3 consists of 12 residues. CDR1 PRHDT and CDR2 FYEKMQ come from the germline V gene (reference sequence). CDR3 loop: CASSSRRETQYF.

The chain is built from TRBV28 and TRBJ1-2. CDR1 and CDR2 from the germline V gene are MDHEN and SYDVKM. This CDR3 has 14 residues. Here the CDR3 reads CASSLVGIPYGYTF.

CDR3 residues: CATSIYTTPNTEAFF. V usage is TRBV15 and J usage is TRBJ1-1. CDR1 LNHNV and CDR2 YYDKDF come from the germline V gene (reference sequence). The CDR3 is 15 residues long.